This passage covers 16 T cell receptor beta chains from one sample sequenced in a study of blood T cell repertoires in COVID-19. Profiled with immunoSEQ multiplex PCR; TCRdb holds only in-frame clones, not every one. The sample carries fewer than 100,000 clones, approximately 88% recorded once. Sequencing was carried out using peripheral blood. Receptors were obtained from a human donor in a cohort sampled during active COVID-19.

This clone has ten or more counts. This chain joins TRBV10-3 and TRBJ2-7; possibly TRBD2 for D (6 bases). V was pared by 6 bases and J by 4 bases, with 7 bases between. This CDR3 comprises 11 residues. Germline loops: CDR1 ENHRY, CDR2 SYGVKD. CDR3 sequence (DNA): TGTGCCATCAGCGGGGGTTACGAGCAGTACTTC. Protein: CAISGGYEQYF.

The chain combines TRBV13 with TRBJ2-3, with 12 nucleotides matching TRBD2. This CDR3 region has 16 residues. The germline V gene encodes CDR1 PRHDT and CDR2 FYEKMQ (reference sequence). Unmatched junction bases numbered 8, after V lost 5 bases and J lost 5 bases. This CDR3 is CASSDTLAGGQDTQYF. CDR3 coding DNA: TGTGCCAGCAGCGACACCCTAGCGGGGGGGCAAGATACGCAGTATTTT.

Note on this clone: Germline and junction disagree at one end, which may indicate a read error. The CDR3 loop is CASGETSEYNEQFF. DNA of the CDR3: TGTGCCAGCGGTGAGACTAGCGAGTACAATGAGCAGTTCTTC. V is TRBV2 and J is TRBJ2-1; TRBD2 matches 8 bases. CDR3 size: 14 residues. CDR1 is SNHLY, CDR2 FYNNEI, per germline.

The genes are TRBV5-4 and TRBJ2-7, with TRBD2 matching 11 bases. The germline gives CDR1 SGHNT, CDR2 YYREEE (reference sequence). The CDR3 runs 15 residues. Losses at the gene ends were 4 bases for V and 3 bases for J; bases not matched to a gene: 6. CDR3 loop: CASSEGLAAVYEQYF. In DNA form, the CDR3 reads TGTGCCAGCAGCGAGGGACTAGCGGCCGTCTACGAGCAGTACTTC.

The rearrangement uses TRBV19 and TRBJ2-6, with D possibly being TRBD2 (6 bases). From germline, CDR1 is LNHDA and CDR2 SQIVND (reference sequence). V lost 4 bases to trimming and J lost 2 bases, with 21 bases between them. The CDR3 is made up of 19 amino acids. The CDR3 region is CASSNGRAARRAGANVLTF. The DNA of the CDR3 is TGTGCCAGTAGTAATGGAAGGGCAGCTAGGAGGGCTGGGGCCAACGTCCTGACTTTC.

The gene calls are TRBV6-6 and TRBJ1-5; 8 nucleotides align to TRBD1. After removal of 8 bases from V and 2 bases from J, the junction contained 8 bases not matched to a gene. The CDR3 has 15 amino acids. Germline V gene sequence: CDR1 MNHNY, CDR2 SVGAGI (reference sequence). CDR3 DNA sequence: TGTGCCAGCTCTTACGAGACAGGGGGCAATCAGCCCCAGCATTTT. It yields the protein CASSYETGGNQPQHF.

The chain links TRBV30 to TRBJ2-7; 10 nucleotides align to TRBD2. This CDR3 has 15 amino acids. CDR1 is GTSNPN, CDR2 SVGIG, per germline (reference sequence). The V and J ends lost 6 bases and 9 bases, in that order; junction bases with no gene match: 17. The CDR3 DNA reads as TGTGCCTGCCAACTACCGGGACTAGCGCATTCGGGGCAGTACTTC. Translation: CACQLPGLAHSGQYF.

In this sample, this clone turned up a few times. The chain recombines TRBV10-3 with TRBJ1-2, with D maybe TRBD1 (5 bases). Trimming cost V 4 bases and J 13 bases, with 13 bases left between them. The CDR3 has 11 amino acids. In germline, CDR1 is ENHRY, CDR2 SYGVKD. The chain's CDR3 is CAISGVGAFTF. CDR3 in DNA: TGTGCCATCAGTGGAGTAGGGGCGTTCACCTTC.

This chain joins TRBV19 and TRBJ2-1; 13 positions agree with TRBD2. The ends lost 7 bases at V and 7 bases at J; junction bases unmatched: 4. The germline gives CDR1 LNHDA, CDR2 SQIVND (reference sequence). The CDR3 is made up of 14 amino acids. The CDR3 spells CASTTSGRENEQFF. CDR3 coding DNA: TGTGCCAGTACCACTAGCGGGAGGGAAAATGAGCAGTTCTTC.

The V call is TRBV12-3 or TRBV12-4, the J call TRBJ1-2, with 12 positions matching TRBD1. V lost 6 bases, J lost 7 bases, and 3 bases stayed unmatched. The CDR3 length is 13 residues. The CDR3: CASRGQGARGYTF. In DNA form, the CDR3 reads TGTGCCAGCAGGGGACAGGGGGCGCGTGGCTACACCTTC.

The chain has TRBV4-1 and TRBJ1-2; possibly TRBD1 for D (5 bases). Trimming removed 4 bases at V and 2 bases at J, with 14 bases between. This CDR3 has 15 residues. Germline V gene lookup returns CDR1 MGHRA and CDR2 YSYEKL. DNA of the CDR3: TGCGCCAGCAGCCCCGGAGGAGGGGCCAACTATGGCTACACCTTC. This translates into CASSPGGGANYGYTF.

The chain joins TRBV2 to TRBJ2-3, with D tentatively TRBD1 (6 bases). Germline CDR1 is SNHLY and CDR2 is FYNNEI. The CDR3 extends over 14 amino acids. Trimming left V 9 bases short and J 0 bases short, with 13 bases between. As DNA, the CDR3 is TGTGCCAGTAAAGGGGGTATTAGCACAGATACGCAGTATTTT. Translation gives CASKGGISTDTQYF. The variable domain in full, completed from reference TRBV2 and TRBJ2-3, reads EPEVTQTPSHQVTQMGQEVILRCVPISNHLYFYWYRQILGQKVEFLVSFYNNEISEKSEIFDDQFSVERPDGSNFTLKIRSTKLEDSAMYFCASKGGISTDTQYFGPGTRLTVL.

V and J are TRBV3-1 (or the pseudogene TRBV3-2) and TRBJ1-5; no firm D call. The V gene lost 4 bases and the J gene lost 6 bases, with 10 bases spanning the gap. This CDR3 region has 13 residues. Germline-derived CDR1 and CDR2 are LGHDT and YNNKEL (reference sequence). The CDR3 is CASSPVGVQPQHF. The CDR3 DNA reads TGTGCCAGCAGCCCGGTCGGGGTTCAGCCCCAGCATTTT.

The rearrangement links TRBV5-4 to TRBJ2-3; no clear D. The germline V gene encodes CDR1 SGHNT and CDR2 YYREEE (reference sequence). CDR3 length: 14 amino acids. V lost 1 base and J lost 4, with 10 bases in between. The CDR3 nucleotides read TGTGCCAGCAGCTTGCGACGGGTTTCAGATACGCAGTATTTT. Translating it yields CASSLRRVSDTQYF.

The genes are TRBV7-3 and TRBJ2-3; tentatively, D is TRBD1 (7 bases). Per the germline V gene, CDR1 is SGHTA and CDR2 is FQGTGA. This CDR3 comprises 16 residues. Trimming removed 1 base from V and 2 bases from J, with 13 bases in between. CDR3 sequence reads: CASSLNSGGPTDTQYF. In DNA form, the CDR3 reads TGTGCCAGCAGCTTAAATTCAGGGGGGCCCACAGATACGCAGTATTTT.

V usage is TRBV9 and J usage is TRBJ1-4; TRBD1 matches 8 bases. Losses at the gene ends were 4 bases for V and 4 bases for J; bases not matched to a gene: 6. The CDR3 runs to 15 residues. The germline gives CDR1 SGDLS, CDR2 YYNGEE. The CDR3 loop is CASSPSDRGNEKLFF. CDR3 in DNA: TGTGCCAGCAGCCCCTCTGACAGGGGTAATGAAAAACTGTTTTTT.